These 7 T cell receptor beta chains share one sample of origin, sequenced in a study of T-cell reconstitution after alpha-beta-depleted transplantation in children. The library targeted TCRbeta and was prepared with unique molecular identifiers. TCRdb re-called the PCR reads through MiXCR, storing one row per CDR3 protein. This sample carries around 700,000 distinct CDR3 sequences, around 13% of them seen once, and the ten largest clones take 0.79%. Sequenced here: PBMCs, sampled before TCRalphabeta/CD19-depleted stem cell transplant. Source of these receptors: a girl between 2 and 10 years old with congenital amegakaryocytic thrombocytopenia, due to receive a stem cell transplant.

The chain recombines TRBV7-9 with TRBJ1-1; weak D call: TRBD1 (5 bases). The CDR3 totals 15 residues. Germline assignment: CDR1 SEHNR and CDR2 FQNEAQ (reference sequence). Trimming cost V 1 base and J 5 bases, with 14 bases left between them. The CDR3 loop reads CASSLGGGEATEAFF. The DNA of the CDR3 is TGTGCCAGCAGCTTAGGGGGAGGGGAGGCGACTGAAGCTTTCTTT.

The V and J genes are TRBV29-1 and TRBJ2-1; D is tentatively TRBD1 or TRBD2 (5 bases each). Germline V gene lookup returns CDR1 SQVTM and CDR2 ANQGSEA. With 6 bases removed from V and 5 bases from J, the gap between germline ends came to 14 bases. This CDR3 contains 13 residues. In DNA, the CDR3 is TGCAGCGTAGAGACGAGGGGTAACAATGAGCAGTTCTTC. Translated: CSVETRGNNEQFF.

At least ten counts were recorded for this clonotype. The chain uses TRBV5-1 and TRBJ2-3; perhaps TRBD2 as D (7 bases). Germline loops: CDR1 SGHRS, CDR2 YFSETQ. The V end was cut by 3 bases, the J end by 4 bases, with 12 bases between. This CDR3 is 14 amino acids long. CDR3 sequence: CASSSGGWSDTQYF. For the CDR3, the DNA is TGCGCCAGCAGCTCGGGGGGCTGGTCAGATACGCAGTATTTT.

This clonotype was seen many times. The V gene is TRBV29-1, the J gene TRBJ2-2, with 7 bases fitting TRBD2. This CDR3 spans 14 amino acids. Germline V gives CDR1 SQVTM, CDR2 ANQGSEA. V shed 7 bases and J 1 base; nucleotides not matched to a gene: 6. CDR3 residues: CSAVAGVNTGELFF. The CDR3 region has the DNA TGCAGCGCTGTAGCGGGCGTGAACACCGGGGAGCTGTTTTTT.

This clonotype was seen only a few times. The V and J genes are TRBV7-9 and TRBJ2-5; TRBD2 is a possible D gene (6 bases). The CDR3 has 16 amino acids. Germline V gene sequence: CDR1 SEHNR, CDR2 FQNEAQ (reference sequence). The V gene lost 5 bases and the J gene lost 5 bases, with 21 bases spanning the gap. CDR3 bases: TGTGCCAGCAGCAAAATGGGGGGAACCTCCGTTGAGACCCAGTACTTC. It is translated as CASSKMGGTSVETQYF. The full variable domain, with the rest looked up from reference TRBV7-9 and TRBJ2-5, is DTGVSQNPRHKITKRGQNVTFRCDPISEHNRLYWYRQTLGQGPEFLTYFQNEAQLEKSRLLSDRFSAERPKGSFSTLEIQRTEQGDSAMYLCASSKMGGTSVETQYFGPGTRLLVL.

In regard to this clonotype: The junction shows a germline mismatch at one end, possibly a read error. The V gene is TRBV12-3 or TRBV12-4, the J gene TRBJ2-1; 10 bases align to TRBD2. The CDR3 sequence is 18 residues long. CDR3 nucleotides: TGTGCCTGCAGTTTAGCGCCTTATCTAGCGGGAGTGGGTAATGAGCAGTTCTTC. It specifies CACSLAPYLAGVGNEQFF.

This clonotype came up many times. V gene TRBV5-6 combines with J gene TRBJ2-7, with D possibly TRBD2 on 6 matching bases. V lost 0 bases, J lost 2 bases, and 12 bases lay in between. Germline loops: CDR1 SGHDT, CDR2 YYEEEE. The CDR3 loop spans 15 amino acids. The CDR3 DNA sequence: TGTGCCAGCAGCTTGGATCGCGGGACCGCCTACGAGCAGTACTTC. It codes for CASSLDRGTAYEQYF.